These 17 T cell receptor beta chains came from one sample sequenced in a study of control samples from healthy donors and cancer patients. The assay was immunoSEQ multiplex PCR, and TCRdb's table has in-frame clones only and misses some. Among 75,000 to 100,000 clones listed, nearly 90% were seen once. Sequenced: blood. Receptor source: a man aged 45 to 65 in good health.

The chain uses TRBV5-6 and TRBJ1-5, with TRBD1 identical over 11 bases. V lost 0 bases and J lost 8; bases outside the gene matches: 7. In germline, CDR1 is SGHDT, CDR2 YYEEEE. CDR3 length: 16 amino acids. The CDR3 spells CASSLAGTGGLEPQHF. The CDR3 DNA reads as TGTGCCAGCAGCTTGGCCGGGACAGGGGGTTTAGAGCCCCAGCATTTT.

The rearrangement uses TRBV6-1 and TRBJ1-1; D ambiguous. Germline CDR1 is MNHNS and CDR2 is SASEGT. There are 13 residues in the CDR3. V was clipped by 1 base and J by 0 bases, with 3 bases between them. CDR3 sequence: CASSEGLNTEAFF. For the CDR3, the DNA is TGTGCCAGCAGTGAAGGGTTGAACACTGAAGCTTTCTTT.

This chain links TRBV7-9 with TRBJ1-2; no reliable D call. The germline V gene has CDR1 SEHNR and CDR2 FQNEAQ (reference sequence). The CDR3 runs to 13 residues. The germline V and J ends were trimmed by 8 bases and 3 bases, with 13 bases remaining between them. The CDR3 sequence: CASDSDGYYGYTF. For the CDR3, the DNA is TGTGCCAGCGATTCGGACGGATACTATGGCTACACCTTC.

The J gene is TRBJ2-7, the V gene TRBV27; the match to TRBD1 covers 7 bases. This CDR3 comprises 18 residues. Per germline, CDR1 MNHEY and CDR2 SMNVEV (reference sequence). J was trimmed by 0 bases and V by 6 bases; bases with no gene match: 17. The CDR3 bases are TGTGCCAGCAGCCCCCTTAAGACAGGGCCGAAACTCTCCTACGAGCAGTACTTC. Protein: CASSPLKTGPKLSYEQYF.

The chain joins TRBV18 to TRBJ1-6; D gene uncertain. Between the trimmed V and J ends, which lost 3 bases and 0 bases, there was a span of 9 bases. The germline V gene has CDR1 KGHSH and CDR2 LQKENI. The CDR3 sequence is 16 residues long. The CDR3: CASSPSESSYNSPLHF. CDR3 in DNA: TGTGCCAGCTCACCGAGCGAGAGCTCCTATAATTCACCCCTCCACTTT.

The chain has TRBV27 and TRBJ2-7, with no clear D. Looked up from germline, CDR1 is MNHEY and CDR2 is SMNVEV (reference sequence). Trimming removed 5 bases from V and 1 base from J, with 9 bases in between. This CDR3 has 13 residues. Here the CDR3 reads CASSPGFSYEQYF. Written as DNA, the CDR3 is TGTGCCAGCAGTCCCGGATTTTCCTACGAGCAGTACTTC.

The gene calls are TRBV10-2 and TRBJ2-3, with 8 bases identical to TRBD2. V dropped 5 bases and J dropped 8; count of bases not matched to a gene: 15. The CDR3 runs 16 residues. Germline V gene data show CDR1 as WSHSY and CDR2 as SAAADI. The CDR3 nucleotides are TGCGCCAGCAGTACCCGGGTCGGGGGGGCCTCGGGTACGCAGTATTTT. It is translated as CASSTRVGGASGTQYF.

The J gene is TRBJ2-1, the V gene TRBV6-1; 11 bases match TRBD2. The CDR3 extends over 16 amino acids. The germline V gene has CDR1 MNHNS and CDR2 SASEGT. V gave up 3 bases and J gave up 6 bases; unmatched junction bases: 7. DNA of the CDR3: TGTGCCAGCAGTGATTTTGGGACTAGCGGATCCAATGAGCAGTTCTTC. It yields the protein CASSDFGTSGSNEQFF.

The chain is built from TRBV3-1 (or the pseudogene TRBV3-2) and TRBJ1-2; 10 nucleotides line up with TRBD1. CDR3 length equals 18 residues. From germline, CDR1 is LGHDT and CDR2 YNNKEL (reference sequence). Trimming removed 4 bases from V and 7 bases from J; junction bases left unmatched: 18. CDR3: CASSRFPLTGTGAVGYTF. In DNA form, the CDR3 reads TGTGCCAGCAGCCGATTCCCCCTCACCGGGACAGGGGCAGTTGGCTACACCTTC.

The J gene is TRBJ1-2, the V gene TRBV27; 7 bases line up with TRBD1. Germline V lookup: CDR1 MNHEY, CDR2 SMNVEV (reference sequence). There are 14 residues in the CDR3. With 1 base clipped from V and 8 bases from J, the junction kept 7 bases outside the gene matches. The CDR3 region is CASSLWTGAEGYTF. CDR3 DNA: TGTGCCAGCAGTTTATGGACAGGAGCCGAGGGCTACACCTTC.

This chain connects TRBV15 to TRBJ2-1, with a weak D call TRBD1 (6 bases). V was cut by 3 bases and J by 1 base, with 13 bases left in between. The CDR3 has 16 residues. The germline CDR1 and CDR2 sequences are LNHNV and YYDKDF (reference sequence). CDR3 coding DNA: TGTGCCACCAGCAGGCCCTCAGGGGAATCCTACAATGAGCAGTTCTTC. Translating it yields CATSRPSGESYNEQFF. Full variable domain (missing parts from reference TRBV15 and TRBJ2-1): DAMVIQNPRYQVTQFGKPVTLSCSQTLNHNVMYWYQQKSSQAPKLLFHYYDKDFNNEADTPDNFQSRRPNTSFCFLDIRSPGLGDTAMYLCATSRPSGESYNEQFFGPGTRLTVL.

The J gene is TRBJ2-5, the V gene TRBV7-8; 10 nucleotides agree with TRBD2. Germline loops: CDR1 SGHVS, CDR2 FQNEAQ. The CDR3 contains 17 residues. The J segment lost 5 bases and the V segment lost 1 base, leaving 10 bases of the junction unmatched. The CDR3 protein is CASSLGALAGAWETQYF. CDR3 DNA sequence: TGTGCCAGCAGCTTAGGAGCCCTAGCGGGGGCCTGGGAGACCCAGTACTTC. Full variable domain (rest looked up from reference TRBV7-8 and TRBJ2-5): GAGVSQSPRYKVAKRGQDVALRCDPISGHVSLFWYQQALGQGPEFLTYFQNEAQLDKSGLPSDRFFAERPEGSVSTLKIQRTQQEDSAVYLCASSLGALAGAWETQYFGPGTRLLVL.

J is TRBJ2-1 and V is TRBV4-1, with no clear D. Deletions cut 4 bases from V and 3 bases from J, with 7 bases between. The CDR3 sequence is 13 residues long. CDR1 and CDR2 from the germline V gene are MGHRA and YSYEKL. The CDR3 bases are TGCGCCAGCAGCCCGATCCGCTACAATGAGCAGTTCTTC. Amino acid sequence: CASSPIRYNEQFF.

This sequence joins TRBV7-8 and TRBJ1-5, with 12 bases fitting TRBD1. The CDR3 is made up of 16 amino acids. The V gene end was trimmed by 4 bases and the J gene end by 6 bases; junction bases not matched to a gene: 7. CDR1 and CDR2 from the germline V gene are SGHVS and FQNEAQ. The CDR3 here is CASSSTPGQGAQPQHF. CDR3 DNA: TGTGCCAGCAGCTCGACTCCGGGACAGGGGGCTCAGCCCCAGCATTTT. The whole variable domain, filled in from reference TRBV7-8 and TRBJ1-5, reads GAGVSQSPRYKVAKRGQDVALRCDPISGHVSLFWYQQALGQGPEFLTYFQNEAQLDKSGLPSDRFFAERPEGSVSTLKIQRTQQEDSAVYLCASSSTPGQGAQPQHFGDGTRLSIL.

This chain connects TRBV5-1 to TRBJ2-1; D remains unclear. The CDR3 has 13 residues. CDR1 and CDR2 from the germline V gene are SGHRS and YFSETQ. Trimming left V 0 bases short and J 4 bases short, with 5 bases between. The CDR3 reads CASSLVQYNEQFF. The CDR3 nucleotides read TGCGCCAGCAGCTTGGTCCAGTACAATGAGCAGTTCTTC.

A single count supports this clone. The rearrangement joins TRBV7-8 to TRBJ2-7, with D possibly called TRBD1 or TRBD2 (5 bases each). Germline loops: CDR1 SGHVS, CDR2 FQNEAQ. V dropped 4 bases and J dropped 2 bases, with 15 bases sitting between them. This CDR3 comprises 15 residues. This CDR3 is CASSSVDRGAYEQYF. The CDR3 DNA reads TGTGCCAGCAGCTCCGTAGACAGAGGGGCCTACGAGCAGTACTTC.

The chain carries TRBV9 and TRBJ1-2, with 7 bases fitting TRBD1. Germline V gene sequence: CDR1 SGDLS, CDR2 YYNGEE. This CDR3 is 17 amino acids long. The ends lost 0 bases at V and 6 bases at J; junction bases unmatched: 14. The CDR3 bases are TGTGCCAGCAGCGTAGCTACAGACAGGGCGGTAAAGAATGGCTACACCTTC. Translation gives CASSVATDRAVKNGYTF.